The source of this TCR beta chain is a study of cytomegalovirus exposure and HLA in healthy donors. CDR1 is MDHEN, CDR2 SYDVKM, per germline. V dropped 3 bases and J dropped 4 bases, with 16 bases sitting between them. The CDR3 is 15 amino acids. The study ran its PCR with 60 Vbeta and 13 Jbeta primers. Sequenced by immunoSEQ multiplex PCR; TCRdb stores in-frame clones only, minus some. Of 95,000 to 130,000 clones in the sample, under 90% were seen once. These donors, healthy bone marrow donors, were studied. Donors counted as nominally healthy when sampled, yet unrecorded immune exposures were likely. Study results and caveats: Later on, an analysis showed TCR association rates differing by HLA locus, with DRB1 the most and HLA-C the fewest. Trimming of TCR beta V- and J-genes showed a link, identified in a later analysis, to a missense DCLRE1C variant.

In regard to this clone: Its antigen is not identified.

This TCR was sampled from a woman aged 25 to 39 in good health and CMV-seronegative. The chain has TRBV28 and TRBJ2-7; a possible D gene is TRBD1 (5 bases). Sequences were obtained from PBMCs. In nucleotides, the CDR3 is TGTGCCAGCAGTTTTCAGACAGCGCCTGGGTACGAGCAGTACTTC. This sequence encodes CASSFQTAPGYEQYF.